This paragraph covers one TCR beta chain sequence. The antigen is unknown. The data belong to a study of shared clonotypes between healthy human individuals. Findings and caveats of the study: Non-shared clonotypes had lower generation probabilities than clonotypes shared by all four sorted-subset donors. The sharing of 5% to 6.5% of naive CD4 clonotypes was seen across a handful of donors.

Splitting of each subset's genomic DNA was done evenly across several immunoSEQ plates. Sorted-subset replicate PCR reactions contained 200 to 250 ng DNA, corresponding to about 30,000 T cell genomes. TCRdb keeps only in-frame clones here, not all; method: immunoSEQ multiplex PCR. The table records around 510,000 clones, around 95% of them present only once. Input material: naive CD4+ T cells sorted from blood. Documented subset: CD45RA+ positively selected. The TCR originated in a woman in her thirties in good health.

Here the CDR3 reads CASSFDATGDGYTF. As DNA, the CDR3 is TGTGCCAGCAGCTTCGACGCAACGGGGGACGGCTACACCTTC. V usage is TRBV7-8 and J usage is TRBJ1-2; tentatively, D is TRBD1 (5 bases). The CDR3 loop spans 14 amino acids. With 3 bases removed from V and 8 bases from J, the gap between germline ends came to 16 bases. Germline CDR1 and CDR2: SGHVS and FQNEAQ.